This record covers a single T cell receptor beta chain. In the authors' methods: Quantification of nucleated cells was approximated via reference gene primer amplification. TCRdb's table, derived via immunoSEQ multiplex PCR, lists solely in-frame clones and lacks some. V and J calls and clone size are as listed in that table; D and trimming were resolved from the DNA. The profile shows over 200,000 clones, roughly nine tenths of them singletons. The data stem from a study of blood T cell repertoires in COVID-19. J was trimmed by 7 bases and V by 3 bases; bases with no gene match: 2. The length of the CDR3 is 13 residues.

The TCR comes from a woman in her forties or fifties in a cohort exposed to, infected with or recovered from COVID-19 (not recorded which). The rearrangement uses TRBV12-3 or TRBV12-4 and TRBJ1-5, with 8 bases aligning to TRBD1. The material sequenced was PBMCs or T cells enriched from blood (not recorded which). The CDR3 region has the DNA TGTGCCAGCAGTTTGGCAGGGGGCCAGCCCCAGCATTTT. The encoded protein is CASSLAGGQPQHF.